Presented here are 25 T cell receptor beta chains from one specimen sequenced in a study of T cells after posttransplantation cyclophosphamide. Some clones are missing from TCRdb's copy, which holds only in-frame ones; the method was immunoSEQ multiplex PCR. The sample records 47,000 or so clones, almost 95% being singletons. Material for sequencing was PBMCs. Receptors were obtained from a woman in her fifties or sixties in good health and a related stem cell transplant donor.

The chain carries TRBV5-1 and TRBJ1-4; D possibly corresponds to TRBD1 (5 bases). The CDR3 has 14 amino acids. Trimming removed 0 bases at V and 8 bases at J, with 11 bases between. The germline CDR1 and CDR2 sequences are SGHRS and YFSETQ. CDR3: CASSLGTGTEKLFF. As DNA, the CDR3 is TGCGCCAGCAGCTTGGGCACAGGTACCGAAAAACTGTTTTTT.

The CDR3 protein is CASSPGADLREQYF. The CDR3 DNA follows: TGTGCCAGCTCACCAGGGGCTGATTTGCGAGAGCAGTACTTC. This chain uses TRBV18 with TRBJ2-7, with D perhaps TRBD1 (5 bases). Germline values: CDR1 KGHSH, CDR2 LQKENI. V was cut by 2 bases and J by 7 bases, with 15 bases left in between. The length of the CDR3 is 14 residues.

V is TRBV12-5 and J is TRBJ1-6; TRBD1 matches 9 bases. The CDR3 length is 14 residues. With 6 bases clipped from V and 8 bases from J, the junction kept 5 bases outside the gene matches. The germline V gene encodes CDR1 LGHNT and CDR2 FRNRAP. The CDR3 loop is CASGPGQGYSPLHF. CDR3 coding DNA: TGTGCTAGTGGCCCGGGACAGGGTTATTCACCCCTCCACTTT.

The J gene is TRBJ2-1, the V gene TRBV2, with 15 nucleotides matching TRBD2. Germline-derived CDR1 and CDR2 are SNHLY and FYNNEI. CDR3 length equals 14 residues. V gave up 7 bases and J gave up 6 bases; unmatched junction bases: 1. This chain's CDR3 is CASKGLAGGNEQFF. CDR3 DNA sequence: TGTGCCAGCAAGGGACTAGCGGGGGGCAATGAGCAGTTCTTC.

This sequence joins TRBV27 and TRBJ2-3; D might be TRBD1 (6 bases). Germline V gene lookup returns CDR1 MNHEY and CDR2 SMNVEV (reference sequence). The CDR3 length is 20 residues. Trimming stripped 5 bases from V and 0 bases from J, with 27 bases between. CDR3 region: CASSLEPPMQGIISTDTQYF. CDR3 sequence (DNA): TGTGCCAGCAGTCTAGAACCCCCAATGCAGGGGATTATTAGCACAGATACGCAGTATTTT.

This chain uses TRBV7-2 with TRBJ2-7; no definite D call. CDR1 SGHTA and CDR2 FQGNSA come from the germline V gene. V lost 5 bases and J lost 1, with 15 bases in between. The CDR3 extends over 15 amino acids. This CDR3 is CASSPSDSRSYEQYF. The CDR3 nucleotides are TGTGCCAGCAGCCCTTCGGATAGCCGATCCTACGAGCAGTACTTC.

The V call is TRBV2, the J call TRBJ2-7; D might be TRBD2 (6 bases). The germline V and J ends were trimmed by 7 bases and 1 base, with 35 bases remaining between them. This CDR3 region has 21 residues. Germline V gene sequence: CDR1 SNHLY, CDR2 FYNNEI. CDR3 region: CASKDVNLLDLRAGRSYEQYF. The CDR3 DNA sequence: TGTGCCAGCAAGGACGTGAACCTGTTGGATCTAAGGGCAGGGAGGTCCTACGAGCAGTACTTC.

The chain combines TRBV18 with TRBJ1-1; 9 positions agree with TRBD1. The germline CDR1 and CDR2 sequences are KGHSH and LQKENI. The CDR3 has 15 amino acids. V trimming: 3 bases; J trimming: 1 base; junction bases outside the gene matches: 3. The CDR3 loop reads CASSPLGQGNTEAFF. The CDR3 DNA reads TGTGCCAGCTCACCTCTGGGACAGGGGAACACTGAAGCTTTCTTT.

The rearrangement uses TRBV7-9 and TRBJ2-7, with D hard to call. The CDR3 loop spans 15 amino acids. Germline V gene lookup returns CDR1 SEHNR and CDR2 FQNEAQ (reference sequence). Trimming cost V 1 base and J 2 bases, with 12 bases left between them. DNA of the CDR3: TGTGCCAGCAGCTTAGACCTAGAGCCCCCCTACGAGCAGTACTTC. It specifies CASSLDLEPPYEQYF.

This chain connects TRBV6-5 to TRBJ1-6; no definite D call. Germline V CDR1 and CDR2: MNHEY, SVGAGI. This CDR3 is 16 amino acids long. Trimming left V 0 bases short and J 0 bases short, with 6 bases between. The CDR3 region is CASSYSSSSYNSPLHF. Written as DNA, the CDR3 is TGTGCCAGCAGTTACTCCTCCAGCTCCTATAATTCACCCCTCCACTTT.

This chain connects TRBV30 to TRBJ2-5; TRBD1 matches at 8 bases. This CDR3 contains 15 residues. Per the germline V gene, CDR1 is GTSNPN and CDR2 is SVGIG (reference sequence). Unmatched junction bases numbered 9, after V lost 4 bases and J lost 2 bases. Here the CDR3 DNA reads TGTGCCTGGAAAAAGGGACAGGAGTTACAAGAGACCCAGTACTTC. Translating gives CAWKKGQELQETQYF.

This clone was recorded only once. The chain has TRBV10-1 and TRBJ1-3; D not certain. Trimming took off 5 bases at V and 3 bases at J, with 5 bases between the two ends. Germline V gene data show CDR1 as WNHNN and CDR2 as SYGVQD (reference sequence). The CDR3 is made up of 12 amino acids. The CDR3 DNA is TGCGCCAGCAGTCGCGGTGGAAACACCATATATTTT. Its protein product is CASSRGGNTIYF.

The chain combines TRBV29-1 with TRBJ2-2, with TRBD2 matching 7 bases. V dropped 6 bases and J dropped 2; count of bases not matched to a gene: 18. The CDR3 has 18 residues. The germline CDR1 and CDR2 sequences are SQVTM and ANQGSEA. The chain's CDR3 is CSVPAMGRGSSNTGELFF. Here the CDR3 DNA reads TGCAGCGTCCCCGCCATGGGGCGGGGGTCGTCAAACACCGGGGAGCTGTTTTTT.

This rearrangement joins TRBV9 to TRBJ2-7; possible D gene TRBD1, 7 bases. Trimming shortened V by 4 bases and J by 7 bases, and 21 bases separated the two germline ends. In germline, CDR1 is SGDLS, CDR2 YYNGEE. The CDR3 is made up of 15 amino acids. The CDR3 DNA follows: TGTGCCAGCAGCTCAGGGGGTTCAGGGGGGTGGGAGCAGTACTTC. Its protein is CASSSGGSGGWEQYF.

V usage is TRBV5-1 and J usage is TRBJ1-2, with D perhaps TRBD1 (5 bases). The CDR3 runs 13 residues. V was clipped by 5 bases and J by 3 bases, with 11 bases between them. Germline V gives CDR1 SGHRS, CDR2 YFSETQ. The CDR3 nucleotides are TGCGCCAGCAGTGGTTCGGGGGACTATGGCTACACCTTC. Encoded protein: CASSGSGDYGYTF.

This clone has only one observation. V and J are TRBV10-1 and TRBJ2-7; 7 bases fit TRBD2. Germline-derived CDR1 and CDR2 are WNHNN and SYGVQD (reference sequence). V shed 2 bases, J shed 0 bases, and the junction held 7 bases outside the gene matches. The CDR3 totals 16 residues. In nucleotides, the CDR3 is TGCGCCAGCAGTGAGGCGGGGGACGGGGGCTCCTACGAGCAGTACTTC. Translated, it gives CASSEAGDGGSYEQYF.

The rearrangement links TRBV2 to TRBJ2-7, with D possibly matching TRBD1 (6 bases). This CDR3 is built from 14 residues. Germline loops: CDR1 SNHLY, CDR2 FYNNEI. V shed 4 bases and J shed 7 bases, with 17 bases lying between them. This chain's CDR3 is CASSVQGPTREQYF. Here the CDR3 DNA reads TGTGCCAGCAGTGTACAGGGCCCAACACGGGAGCAGTACTTC. Complete variable domain (other parts from reference TRBV2 and TRBJ2-7): EPEVTQTPSHQVTQMGQEVILRCVPISNHLYFYWYRQILGQKVEFLVSFYNNEISEKSEIFDDQFSVERPDGSNFTLKIRSTKLEDSAMYFCASSVQGPTREQYFGPGTRLTVT.

This clone was recorded only once. V usage is TRBV6-1 and J usage is TRBJ2-1, with D maybe TRBD2 (6 bases). CDR3 size: 13 residues. V was trimmed by 4 bases and J by 8 bases, leaving 12 bases between them. Per germline, CDR1 MNHNS and CDR2 SASEGT. The CDR3 DNA sequence: TGTGCCAGCAGTGCCCTTAGGGAGGATGAGCAGTTCTTC. Amino acids: CASSALREDEQFF.

The rearrangement uses TRBV27 and TRBJ2-7; tentatively, D is TRBD2 (6 bases). This CDR3 spans 14 amino acids. Trimming took 4 bases from V and 6 from J, leaving 16 bases between them. Germline V CDR1 and CDR2: MNHEY, SMNVEV (reference sequence). The CDR3 region has the DNA TGTGCCAGCAGTTACCCCGGTATGGGGGGCGAGCAGTACTTC. Amino acids: CASSYPGMGGEQYF.

V usage is TRBV20-1 and J usage is TRBJ2-7; D may be TRBD2 (5 bases). Trimming removed 3 bases at V and 5 bases at J, with 8 bases between. This CDR3 spans 11 amino acids. The germline V gene has CDR1 DFQATT and CDR2 SNEGSKA (reference sequence). CDR3 DNA: TGCAGTGCTAGGGAGACTAACGAGCAGTACTTC. Encoded protein: CSARETNEQYF.

The rearrangement links TRBV5-1 to TRBJ2-2; the D gene is possibly TRBD2 (6 bases). With 0 bases removed from V and 1 base from J, the gap between germline ends came to 13 bases. Per germline, CDR1 SGHRS and CDR2 YFSETQ. This CDR3 spans 17 amino acids. The CDR3 DNA reads as TGCGCCAGCAGCTTGGCGTTGGGGGGAGTGAACACCGGGGAGCTGTTTTTT. As protein: CASSLALGGVNTGELFF.

This clone was picked up a small number of times. The chain links TRBV6-1 to TRBJ2-7; TRBD2 agrees at 10 bases. Germline CDR1 reads MNHNS; CDR2 reads SASEGT. Trimming cost V 1 base and J 1 base; bases outside gene matches: 13. CDR3 size: 19 residues. Here the CDR3 reads CASSEGGPGLAGASYEQYF. In DNA form, the CDR3 reads TGTGCCAGCAGTGAAGGGGGTCCTGGCCTAGCGGGAGCTTCCTACGAGCAGTACTTC.

The V gene is TRBV1, the J gene TRBJ2-7; TRBD2, the D gene given by the table, was not confirmed from the DNA. TRBV1 is flagged as a pseudogene. The CDR3 extends over 17 amino acids. The CDR3 loop is CTSSQDLSRPTRGEQYF. The CDR3 DNA reads as TGCACCAGCAGCCAAGATCTATCGCGGCCGACCCGGGGCGAGCAGTACTTC.

The genes are TRBV19 and TRBJ2-2; D might be TRBD1 (6 bases). Germline assignment: CDR1 LNHDA and CDR2 SQIVND (reference sequence). V dropped 3 bases and J dropped 5 bases, with 13 bases sitting between them. CDR3 length equals 15 residues. CDR3 sequence: CASSIWQGKTGELFF. The CDR3, as DNA: TGTGCCAGTAGTATTTGGCAGGGGAAGACCGGGGAGCTGTTTTTT.

The chain recombines TRBV10-3 with TRBJ1-2, with D perhaps matching TRBD1 (6 bases). Germline CDR1 ENHRY, CDR2 SYGVKD. This CDR3 has 13 residues. V lost 8 bases and J lost 4, with 14 bases in between. The CDR3 here is CAIGGGAGYGYTF. The CDR3 region has the DNA TGTGCCATCGGCGGGGGCGCGGGCTATGGCTACACCTTC.